This TCR beta chain was sequenced for a study of T cells after yellow fever vaccination. Study at large: Fractions of low cell number were prepared using SMART-Seq v4 Ultra Low Input. Study-wide findings and caveats: Overall, a small share of clonotypes was seen in both CD4 and CD8 compartments.

The CDR3 extends over 15 amino acids. CDR1 and CDR2 (germline): SGHNT, YYREEE (reference sequence). After removal of 0 bases from V and 4 bases from J, the junction contained 5 bases not matched to a gene. Using its own MiXCR run on the 5' RACE reads, TCRdb lists one record per CDR3 protein. Found here are about 96,000 distinct CDR3 sequences, approximately 9% of them singletons; the top ten hold 16%. This TCR was sampled from a man younger than 35 who received the YFV17D yellow fever vaccine. The source material was CD8+ T cells not binding an NS4B(214-222) dextramer, sorted from PBMCs, sampled about 2 weeks after the first yellow fever vaccination. The chain combines TRBV5-4 with TRBJ2-3; 7 nucleotides align to TRBD1. CDR3 residues: CASSLAGGAADTQYF. The CDR3 coding sequence is TGTGCCAGCAGCTTGGCAGGGGGAGCCGCAGATACGCAGTATTTT.